The rows below give T cell receptor beta chains drawn from one sample of a study of T cells in Graves' hyperthyroidism and ophthalmopathy. Using its own MiXCR run on the multiplex PCR reads, TCRdb lists one record per CDR3 protein. The profile covers about 740,000 distinct CDR3 sequences, with around 15% appearing a single time and 10% taken by the ten largest. Material for sequencing was blood. These receptors were collected from a woman under 30 with Graves' hyperthyroidism. CDR3s include the opening cysteine and the closing phenylalanine or tryptophan. A D gene is named only where the DNA matches it firmly. Size is stated for part of the rows, as once, few or many counts, or as a class when the clone is expanded.

j_gene | len | v_gene | abundance | d_gene | CDR3nt | CDR3aa
TRBJ2-2 | 14 | TRBV7-2 | few | NA | TGTGCCAGCAGCCTGGACACTTACACCGGGGAGCTGTTTTTT | CASSLDTYTGELFF
TRBJ1-4 | 16 | TRBV11-2 | NA | NA | TGTGCCAGCAGCTTACGCCGAAGCCTGACCCCTGAAAAACTGTTTTTT | CASSLRRSLTPEKLFF
TRBJ2-7 | 15 | TRBV9 | few | NA | TGTGCCAGCAGCGTAGCCCTTGGACGGAACTACGAGCAGTACTTC | CASSVALGRNYEQYF
TRBJ1-1 | 14 | TRBV20-1 | many | NA | TGCAGTGCCGACCAAGACAGCATGAACACTGAAGCTTTCTTT | CSADQDSMNTEAFF
TRBJ2-1 | 19 | TRBV20-1 | many | NA | TGCAGTGCTAGAGATGTCCTGGGGCCTTACTCAGTCAGCTACAATGAGCAGTTCTTC | CSARDVLGPYSVSYNEQFF
TRBJ2-3 | 15 | TRBV27 | many | NA | TGTGCCAGCAGCCCCGGGACCATAAGCACAGATACGCAGTATTTT | CASSPGTISTDTQYF
TRBJ2-3 | 16 | TRBV18 | many | TRBD2 | TGTGCCAGCTCACCCTTTCGGACTAGCGGGCCAGATACGCAGTATTTT | CASSPFRTSGPDTQYF
TRBJ1-4 | 15 | TRBV12-3/TRBV12-4 | NA | TRBD1 | TGTGCCAGCAGTTTATCGGGACAGTTTAATGAAAAACTGTTTTTT | CASSLSGQFNEKLFF
TRBJ2-7 | 15 | TRBV6-2/TRBV6-3 | NA | NA | TGTGCCAGCAGTTCCCACACAGCTACCCTCTACGAGCAGTACTTC | CASSSHTATLYEQYF
TRBJ2-3 | 16 | TRBV12-3/TRBV12-4 | NA | TRBD1 | TGTGCCAGCAGTCCCTCATGGGACAGGGGGACAGATACGCAGTATTTT | CASSPSWDRGTDTQYF
TRBJ2-7 | 14 | TRBV10-2 | few | NA | TGCGCCAGCCTCGACAGTTCGGGCTCCTACGAGCAGTACTTC | CASLDSSGSYEQYF
TRBJ2-7 | 15 | TRBV5-1 | few | TRBD1 | TGCGCCAGCAGCTTAACAGGGGTGGCCCCCTACGAGCAGTACTTC | CASSLTGVAPYEQYF
TRBJ1-1 | 13 | TRBV20-1 | many | TRBD1 | TGCAGTGCTAAAGCGACAGGGGAGACTGAAGCTTTCTTT | CSAKATGETEAFF
TRBJ1-1 | 14 | TRBV7-9 | few | TRBD1 | TGTGCCAGCAGCTTAGCGCGACAGGGCACTGAAGCTTTCTTT | CASSLARQGTEAFF
TRBJ2-1 | 13 | TRBV27 | many | NA | TGTGCCAGCAAACCAGGGACCTACAATGAGCAGTTCTTC | CASKPGTYNEQFF
TRBJ2-5 | 14 | TRBV15 | few | TRBD2 | TGTGCCACCAGAAAGACTAGCGGAGCAGAGACCCAGTACTTC | CATRKTSGAETQYF
TRBJ1-6 | 14 | TRBV6-1 | many | TRBD1 | TGTGCCAGCCACTTTGGGACAGGGGCGTCACCCCTCCACTTT | CASHFGTGASPLHF
TRBJ1-5 | 16 | TRBV28 | many | TRBD1 | TGTGCCAGCAGTTCCGGGACAGGGGGCCCTAGACAGCCCCAGCATTTT | CASSSGTGGPRQPQHF
TRBJ2-3 | 13 | TRBV30 | many | NA | TGTGCCTGGAGTGGGGGGAGGACAGATACGCAGTATTTT | CAWSGGRTDTQYF
TRBJ1-6 | 16 | TRBV9 | once | NA | TGTGCCAGCAGCGTAGCCGTATCGGGGGGCGCGAGAACCCTCCACTTT | CASSVAVSGGARTLHF
TRBJ1-1 | 15 | TRBV29-1 | many | TRBD1 | TGCAGCGTGGGACCTACGACCGGGACAGGCCCTGAAGCTTTCTTT | CSVGPTTGTGPEAFF
TRBJ2-7 | 18 | TRBV6-1 | NA | NA | TGTGCCAGCAGTGAAGCCCACCGTAGGGCCCCTCTCCTCTGCGAGCAGTACTTC | CASSEAHRRAPLLCEQYF
TRBJ2-7 | 14 | TRBV2 | many | NA | TGTGCCAGCAGAATAGCGCCGAGCTCCTACGAGCAGTACTTC | CASRIAPSSYEQYF
TRBJ1-6 | 14 | TRBV30 | many | TRBD1 | TGTGCCTGGAGTTTCAGACAGGGGAATTCACCCCTCCACTTT | CAWSFRQGNSPLHF
TRBJ2-3 | 14 | TRBV7-9 | many | NA | TGTGCCAGCAGCTCCCAAGGACTCTTCGATACGCAGTATTTT | CASSSQGLFDTQYF
TRBJ2-3 | 15 | TRBV6-1 | few | NA | TGTGCCAGCAGTGAAAGTAGGGCCTTCCTGGATACGCAGTATTTT | CASSESRAFLDTQYF
TRBJ2-7 | 13 | TRBV5-1 | NA | NA | TGCGCCAGCAGCTTTGGGGGGCGCGAAGAGCAGTACTTC | CASSFGGREEQYF
TRBJ2-1 | 16 | TRBV20-1 | many | TRBD1 | TGCAGCACCGGGACAGGGGGTAGGCGTTCCTACAATGAGCAGTTCTTC | CSTGTGGRRSYNEQFF
TRBJ1-2 | 14 | TRBV7-2 | NA | NA | TGTGCCAGCAGCTTAGTAGGGACGGCGAGCGGCTACACCTTC | CASSLVGTASGYTF
TRBJ2-7 | 14 | TRBV6-1 | many | NA | TGTGCCAGCAGTGAAGACCTGTCGGCCTACGAGCAGTACTTC | CASSEDLSAYEQYF
TRBJ1-5 | 13 | TRBV7-2 | many | NA | TGTGCCAGCAGCTTGAAAGGGGTCCCGCCCCAGCATTTT | CASSLKGVPPQHF
TRBJ2-1 | 15 | TRBV14 | NA | NA | TGTGCCAGCAGCCAAGAGCGCCGTAGGGCGGATGAGCAGTTCTTC | CASSQERRRADEQFF
TRBJ2-2 | 14 | TRBV6-1 | NA | NA | TGTGCCAGCAACCAGGACTCTTACACCGGGGAGCTGTTTTTT | CASNQDSYTGELFF
TRBJ2-1 | 16 | TRBV19 | NA | TRBD2 | TGTGCCAGTAGTATGATCTTCGGGACTAGTCGTAATGAGCAGTTCTTC | CASSMIFGTSRNEQFF
TRBJ2-7 | 19 | TRBV20-1 | many | TRBD2 | TGCAGTGCTAGAGTAAGGGCGGCTAGCGGGAGGCGGAGCTCCTACGAGCAGTACTTC | CSARVRAASGRRSSYEQYF
TRBJ2-7 | 15 | TRBV20-1 | few | NA | TGCAGTGCTAGAGGCTTTTCTAGCGCCTCCTACGAGCAGTACTTC | CSARGFSSASYEQYF
TRBJ1-5 | 13 | TRBV30 | many | NA | TGTGCCTGGAGTGTGCCTGGGACCCTGCCCCAGCATTTT | CAWSVPGTLPQHF
TRBJ1-2 | 12 | TRBV30 | many | NA | TGTGCCTGGAGTAAGGCCTTTTATGGCTACACCTTC | CAWSKAFYGYTF
TRBJ2-1 | 15 | TRBV15 | NA | TRBD2 | TGTGCCACCAGCGGGGGACTAGCGGGAGGCAATGAGCAGTTCTTC | CATSGGLAGGNEQFF
TRBJ2-1 | 17 | TRBV4-1 | many | NA | TGCGCCAGCAGCCAAGCGTCCTCCCTAGATCGCGACAATGAGCAGTTCTTC | CASSQASSLDRDNEQFF
TRBJ2-7 | 14 | TRBV20-1 | many | NA | TGCAGTGCTAGAGACCTCGGAAGGGGTGGTGAGCAGTACTTC | CSARDLGRGGEQYF
TRBJ2-3 | 15 | TRBV28 | many | TRBD2 | TGTGCCAGCAGTTTAGTATGGCGGGAGGCGGATACGCAGTATTTT | CASSLVWREADTQYF
TRBJ1-1 | 13 | TRBV29-1 | many | NA | TGCAGCGTTGCTTGGGGGACGGGCACTGAAGCTTTCTTT | CSVAWGTGTEAFF
TRBJ2-7 | 14 | TRBV20-1 | many | TRBD2 | TGCAGTGCTGCTTTAGCGGGAGATCCCCTCGAGCAGTACTTC | CSAALAGDPLEQYF
TRBJ2-1 | 13 | TRBV30 | many | NA | TGTGCCTGGAGCCTAAATTCTTACAATGAGCAGTTCTTC | CAWSLNSYNEQFF
TRBJ2-3 | 12 | TRBV10-3 | NA | NA | TGTGCCATCAGTGGCGGAGCAGATACGCAGTATTTT | CAISGGADTQYF
TRBJ1-4 | 14 | TRBV12-3/TRBV12-4 | NA | NA | TGTGCCAGCAGCACCCTGCCAGTGAATGAAAAACTGTTTTTT | CASSTLPVNEKLFF
TRBJ2-1 | 15 | TRBV19 | few | TRBD1 | TGTGCCAGTAGTATGGACAGGAGCTCCTACAATGAGCAGTTCTTC | CASSMDRSSYNEQFF
TRBJ2-7 | 13 | TRBV30 | few | NA | TGTGCCTGGGACCCGGGGGATCGCTACGAGCAGTACTTC | CAWDPGDRYEQYF
TRBJ2-3 | 14 | TRBV12-3/TRBV12-4 | NA | TRBD1 | TGTGCCAGCAGTTGGGGACAGCCCACAGATACGCAGTATTTT | CASSWGQPTDTQYF
TRBJ1-1 | 15 | TRBV20-1 | NA | NA | TGCAGTGCCGAGGATCTGGATTCCATGAACACTGAAGCTTTCTTT | CSAEDLDSMNTEAFF
TRBJ2-3 | 14 | TRBV28 | NA | NA | TGTGCCAGCAGTTGGACCACTAGCACAGATACGCAGTATTTT | CASSWTTSTDTQYF
TRBJ1-1 | 13 | TRBV4-1 | NA | NA | TGCGCCAGCAGCCGGGGGAGGAACACTGGAGCTTTCTTT | CASSRGRNTGAFF
TRBJ2-1 | 13 | TRBV29-1 | NA | TRBD1 | TGCAGCGTGTCACCGGGACAGGGGAATGAGCAGTTCTTC | CSVSPGQGNEQFF
TRBJ2-6 | 15 | TRBV7-9 | NA | NA | TGTGCCAGCAGCACCGGGATCTCTGGGGCCAACGTCCTGACTTTC | CASSTGISGANVLTF
TRBJ1-5 | 15 | TRBV30 | many | NA | TGTGCCTGGTCTGCGGGGGTCGGGCAAAATCAGCCCCAGCATTTT | CAWSAGVGQNQPQHF
TRBJ2-1 | 14 | TRBV7-2 | many | NA | TGTGCCAGCAGCTTAGAGGGGCCTAGGCGCAGGCAGTTCTTC | CASSLEGPRRRQFF
TRBJ1-1 | 15 | TRBV12-5 | many | NA | TGTGCTAGTGGCCTTCATCGGGGGGCCCGTACTGAAGCTTTCTTT | CASGLHRGARTEAFF
TRBJ2-1 | 16 | TRBV3-1 | NA | NA | TGTGCCAGCAGCCAAGAAGTGGGAGATCCCTACAATGAGCAGTTCTTC | CASSQEVGDPYNEQFF